This T cell receptor beta chain is from a study of blood T cell repertoires in COVID-19. The method was immunoSEQ multiplex PCR; TCRdb's version includes in-frame clones alone and lacks a portion of them. The profile covers around 78,000 clones, with roughly 85% appearing a single time and 27% taken by the ten largest. CDR1 MNHEY and CDR2 SVGEGT come from the germline V gene. CDR3 length: 16 residues. V trimming: 6 bases; J trimming: 1 base; junction bases outside the gene matches: 11. This receptor was obtained from a man aged 45 to 65 with active or convalescent COVID-19. The V call is TRBV6-2 or TRBV6-3, the J call TRBJ1-1, with 7 bases fitting TRBD1. Material for sequencing was peripheral blood. DNA of the CDR3: TGTGCCAGCAGCAAACAGGGGTTCAGTACGAACACTGAAGCTTTCTTT. Amino acid sequence: CASSKQGFSTNTEAFF.